The 21 T cell receptor beta chains listed next were all sequenced from one sample in a study of tumor-infiltrating lymphocytes in primary liver carcinoma. Bulk tissue was left unsorted, and RNA and DNA were co-extracted from 20-30 mg of it. Total RNA amounting to around 530 ng was the source from which TCR beta cDNA was made with a constant-region primer. Employing slightly modified ARM-PCR, three nested multiplex PCR rounds were run, and these gave rise to the TCR beta libraries. A C-beta reverse primer was combined with TRBV1-TRBV30 forward primers in the first two PCR rounds, and each round had approximately 10 cycles. TCRdb reanalysed the multiplex PCR reads using MiXCR and keeps one entry per CDR3 protein. The table includes over 100,000 distinct CDR3 sequences, approximately 68% detected once. Sequenced: tumor-adjacent normal liver tissue. The receptors were gathered from a woman aged 60-75 years with primary liver carcinoma and hepatitis B virus infection.

As concerns this clonotype: A junction end diverges from the germline sequence, so it may reflect a read error. The chain couples TRBV29-1 to TRBJ2-1; the D gene is possibly TRBD2 (5 bases). Germline CDR1 is SQVTM and CDR2 is ANQGSEA. This CDR3 has 14 amino acids. Here the CDR3 reads CSVGGGSSYKEQFF. CDR3 DNA: TGCAGCGTTGGCGGAGGTAGCTCCTACAAAGAGCAGTTCTTC.

With regard to this clonotype: Germline is not matched at one junction end, which may reflect a read error. The V gene is TRBV4-1, the J gene TRBJ2-2; a weak D match, TRBD2 (6 bases). Germline values: CDR1 MGHRA, CDR2 YSYEKL. The CDR3 loop spans 14 amino acids. The CDR3 sequence is CACSRDSITGELFF. CDR3 in DNA: TGCGCCTGCAGCCGGGACTCGATTACCGGGGAGCTGTTTTTT.

This clonotype was counted many times. The V gene is TRBV5-8, the J gene TRBJ2-1; D unresolved. This CDR3 spans 15 amino acids. Trimming stripped 0 bases from V and 4 bases from J, with 11 bases between. CDR1 SGHTS and CDR2 YDEGEE come from the germline V gene. The CDR3 bases are TGTGCCAGCAGCTTGGGTACTCCCTTGTACAATGAGCAGTTCTTC. It encodes CASSLGTPLYNEQFF.

As regards this clonotype: Germline and junction disagree at one end, which may indicate a read error. The gene calls are TRBV6-1 and TRBJ1-2, with D hard to call. Germline CDR1 is MNHNS and CDR2 is SASEGT. The CDR3 has 14 residues. CDR3 loop: CASSEGSEDYGDTF. Written as DNA, the CDR3 is TGTGCCAGCAGTGAAGGTTCCGAGGACTATGGCGACACCTTC.

The chain links TRBV28 to TRBJ1-4; D perhaps matches TRBD1 (5 bases). Trimming pared 7 bases from V and 8 bases from J, leaving 26 bases between. Per the germline V gene, CDR1 is MDHEN and CDR2 is SYDVKM. This CDR3 is built from 17 residues. Here the CDR3 DNA reads TGTGCCAGCAACCAATTAATGGGGGGAGCCCCCAGGGAAAAACTGTTTTTT. It translates to CASNQLMGGAPREKLFF.

This clonotype has a single count. J is TRBJ2-2 and V is TRBV6-1; the match to TRBD2 covers 10 bases. Looked up from germline, CDR1 is MNHNS and CDR2 is SASEGT. V shed 10 bases and J 3 bases; nucleotides not matched to a gene: 14. The CDR3 is made up of 17 amino acids. This CDR3 reads CAIRRASGRVDTGELFF. The DNA for the CDR3 is TGTGCCATCAGGAGGGCTAGCGGGAGAGTGGACACCGGGGAGCTGTTTTTT.

About this clonotype itself: A much larger clone lies a single base off, so this may be a read error. In nucleotides, the CDR3 is TGTGCCAGCAGGCAGGGGGGCTTTAGGTTCTACAATGAGCAGTTCTTC. This encodes CASRQGGFRFYNEQFF. This rearrangement joins TRBV28 to TRBJ2-1; D is possibly TRBD1 (7 bases). V was clipped by 6 bases and J by 3 bases, with 18 bases between them. CDR1 is MDHEN and CDR2 is SYDVKM in the germline V gene. The CDR3 totals 16 residues.

Note on this clonotype: Because the CDR3 is missing its conserved closing phenylalanine or tryptophan, this is likely a read error. The chain recombines TRBV20-1 with TRBJ2-7, with 9 bases lining up with TRBD2. Germline-derived CDR1 and CDR2 are DFQATT and SNEGSKA (reference sequence). The length of the CDR3 is 16 residues. The CDR3, as DNA: TGCAGTGCCAGCAGCCCGGCGAGCGGGAGGATGGACGAACAGTACTTA. It specifies CSASSPASGRMDEQYL.

This clonotype occurred once. Germline is not matched at one junction end, which may reflect a read error. The J gene is TRBJ2-6, the V gene TRBV28; D perhaps matches TRBD2 (7 bases). CDR3 length: 16 residues. The germline CDR1 and CDR2 sequences are MDHEN and SYDVKM. This chain's CDR3 is CATSLSGFAGASVLTF. The CDR3 coding sequence is TGTGCCACCTCCCTGTCAGGGTTCGCGGGGGCCAGCGTCCTGACTTTC.

V and J are TRBV3-1 and TRBJ2-7, with TRBD2 identical over 12 bases. Germline loops: CDR1 LGHDT, CDR2 YNNKEL (reference sequence). V lost 5 bases and J lost 3; bases outside the gene matches: 5. This CDR3 region has 15 residues. The chain's CDR3 is CASSKGLAGLYEQYF. CDR3 in DNA: TGTGCCAGCAGCAAAGGACTAGCGGGGCTCTACGAGCAGTACTTC.

This clonotype was observed a handful of times. The germline gene is not matched at one end of the junction; a read error may be the cause. The rearrangement links TRBV28 to TRBJ1-3; possible D gene TRBD1, 5 bases. Germline V gives CDR1 MDHEN, CDR2 SYDVKM. The CDR3 contains 19 residues. CDR3 DNA sequence: TGTGCCAGCAGTTTTCGGGGGGTCCGAAGTGGGGGAGATGGAAAGACCATATATTTT. Its translation is CASSFRGVRSGGDGKTIYF. Looking up the rest from reference TRBV28 and TRBJ1-3 gives the full variable domain: DVKVTQSSRYLVKRTGEKVFLECVQDMDHENMFWYRQDPGLGLRLIYFSYDVKMKEKGDIPEGYSVSREKKERFSLILESASTNQTSMYLCASSFRGVRSGGDGKTIYFGEGSWLTVV.

As concerns this clonotype: It may be a read error: a sequence one base away is much more abundant. The chain has TRBV7-8 and TRBJ2-6, with TRBD2 matching over 8 bases. The CDR3 extends over 17 amino acids. Trimming removed 6 bases from V and 3 bases from J; junction bases left unmatched: 10. The germline V gene has CDR1 SGHVS and CDR2 FQNEAQ. The CDR3 region has the DNA TGTGCCAGCAGTATTAGCGGGGCCAGGCATGGGGCCAACGTCCTGACTTTC. Translation gives CASSISGARHGANVLTF.

The chain has TRBV21-1 and TRBJ1-1; the DNA was not used to check the table's D call, TRBD1. TRBV21-1 corresponds to a pseudogene. CDR3 length: 16 residues. In DNA form, the CDR3 reads TGTGCCAGCAGCCCGGGCGTGAGCACTATGAACACTGAAGCTTTCTTT. Translation gives CASSPGVSTMNTEAFF.

This clonotype is judged medium-sized. V gene TRBV11-3 combines with J gene TRBJ2-6; 8 bases match TRBD1. The CDR3 consists of 17 residues. Germline assignment: CDR1 SGHNT and CDR2 YENEEA. Trimming took 6 bases from V and 3 from J; bases not matched to a gene: 10. The CDR3 coding sequence is TGTGCCAGCAGTCCTCGGACAGGGACCAGTGGGGCCAACGTCCTGACTTTC. Amino acids: CASSPRTGTSGANVLTF.

Concerning this clonotype: One junction end disagrees with the germline gene, perhaps due to a read error. This chain joins TRBV6-1 and TRBJ2-7; 10 bases align to TRBD1. Per germline, CDR1 MNHNS and CDR2 SASEGT. The CDR3 consists of 14 residues. CDR3 sequence reads: CVSTGTGVSYEHYF. DNA of the CDR3: TGTGTCAGCACCGGGACAGGGGTTTCGTACGAGCATTACTTC.

This clonotype was picked up many times. CDR3 nucleotide sequence: TGTGCCTGGAGTAAGAAACACCACACCGGGGAGCTGTTTTTT. Its protein is CAWSKKHHTGELFF. The V call is TRBV30, the J call TRBJ2-2; the D is unclear. V was shortened by 2 bases and J by 3 bases, with 10 bases between the two germline ends. In germline, CDR1 is GTSNPN, CDR2 SVGIG (reference sequence). The length of the CDR3 is 14 residues. Complete variable domain (other parts from reference TRBV30 and TRBJ2-2): SQTIHQWPATLVQPVGSPLSLECTVEGTSNPNLYWYRQAAGRGLQLLFYSVGIGQISSEVPQNLSASRPQDRQFILSSKKLLLSDSGFYLCAWSKKHHTGELFFGEGSRLTVL.

The gene calls are TRBV6-5 and TRBJ1-2; unclear D gene. V was shortened by 8 bases and J by 8 bases, with 15 bases between the two germline ends. The CDR3 extends over 12 amino acids. CDR1 MNHEY and CDR2 SVGAGI come from the germline V gene. The CDR3 reads CASGRLERGYTF. CDR3 DNA sequence: TGTGCCAGCGGTAGGCTGGAGAGAGGCTACACCTTC.

As concerns this clonotype: Just one base apart from a much larger clone, this may be a read error. This sequence joins TRBV28 and TRBJ2-7; D uncertain. The CDR3 sequence is 12 residues long. Between the trimmed V and J ends, which lost 5 bases and 7 bases, there was a span of 12 bases. Germline lookup yields CDR1 MDHEN and CDR2 SYDVKM. The chain's CDR3 is CASSPTEVEQYF. Written as DNA, the CDR3 is TGTGCCAGCAGTCCGACCGAGGTGGAGCAGTACTTC. The whole variable domain, remainder taken from reference TRBV28 and TRBJ2-7, is DVKVTQSSRYLVKRTGEKVFLECVQDMDHENMFWYRQDPGLGLRLIYFSYDVKMKEKGDIPEGYSVSREKKERFSLILESASTNQTSMYLCASSPTEVEQYFGPGTRLTVT.

This clonotype was detected many times. The genes are TRBV28 and TRBJ1-3; D is unresolved. V lost 5 bases, J lost 4 bases, and 15 bases lay in between. CDR1 is MDHEN, CDR2 SYDVKM, per germline. The CDR3 covers 15 residues. CDR3 loop: CASSRPAEEGNTIYF. The CDR3 DNA sequence: TGTGCCAGCAGTCGACCGGCGGAGGAGGGAAACACCATATATTTT.

The rearrangement links TRBV28 to TRBJ1-6; 8 positions agree with TRBD1. The J segment lost 11 bases and the V segment lost 8 bases, leaving 14 bases of the junction unmatched. CDR1 and CDR2 from the germline V gene are MDHEN and SYDVKM. The CDR3 loop spans 15 amino acids. The CDR3 here is CASGSGGAWITPLHF. The CDR3 DNA sequence: TGTGCCAGCGGCTCAGGGGGCGCTTGGATCACACCCCTCCACTTT.

Points on this clonotype: This CDR3 fails to terminate in the conserved phenylalanine or tryptophan, so it likely reflects a read error. This chain connects TRBV5-5 to TRBJ1-6, with D possibly being TRBD1 (5 bases). There are 15 residues in the CDR3. CDR1 is SGHKS, CDR2 YYEKEE, per germline (reference sequence). Written as DNA, the CDR3 is TGTGCCAGCAGCCCAGGGAGTTCCTATAATCCACCCCTCCACGTT. Its protein is CASSPGSSYNPPLHV.